In its sample, the clone carrying this TCR beta chain was seen a few times. Its antigen is unidentified. This sample is part of a study of vaccination effects on CD4 cells after COVID-19. Study-wide findings and caveats: Healthy vaccinees had only 1 of 255 vaccine-induced clones cross-react with common cold coronaviruses.

Measured with immunoSEQ multiplex PCR; TCRdb has only the in-frame clones, and not every one. The data hold around 79,000 clones, with 60% to 80% observed a single time. Before sequencing took place, the ViraFEST assay used viral peptide pools to expand antigen-specific CD4+ T cells. CD4+ T cells were isolated after roughly nine days of culture. Vaccinated recipients, who were negative for nucleocapsid antibodies, had no history of SARS-CoV-2 infection. PBMC cultures contained approximately 1.8 million cells per well, 8.5 to 10 IU/ml IL-2 and 10 ug/ml peptides. A half-medium replacement with IL-2 medium was carried out on days 3 and 7. The sequence was obtained from a human donor who received a COVID-19 vaccine. The material sequenced was CD4+ T cells from PBMCs cultured with HCoV-229E spike peptides, taken before COVID-19 vaccination.

In nucleotides, the CDR3 is TGTGCCAGCACCGGACAGGGGCGAAGTCAGCCCCAGCATTTT. Its protein product is CASTGQGRSQPQHF. The chain uses TRBV6-6 and TRBJ1-5; 9 nucleotides match TRBD1. Trimming at V came to 7 bases and at J to 6 bases, leaving 7 bases not matched to a gene. The CDR3 runs to 14 residues. Per germline, CDR1 MNHNY and CDR2 SVGAGI (reference sequence).